The clone carrying this TCR beta chain appeared many times. The antigen remains undetermined. TCRdb re-called the reads with MiXCR, one entry per CDR3 protein. The sample holds more than 500,000 distinct CDR3 sequences; about 15% are singletons and the top ten take under 30%. The data were obtained in a study of T cell repertoires in cytomegalovirus infection. Study overall: A matching HLA type, together with CMV infection, was signaled by public TCR beta signatures.

The study, taken as a whole, reports: People with CMV and the relevant HLA were identified by cumulative public TCR beta family frequency. In two of eight donors, the top clonotype was HLA-C-restricted CMV-specific.

The material sequenced was CD8+ T cells from PBMCs. This clonotype was sampled from a human donor in good health (CMV status not recorded). Some clones in this sample may be carry-over from other donors' samples.

The CDR3 region has the DNA TGCGCCAGCCGGCTTATGGGCTCGAACACCGGGGAGCTGTTTTTT. The encoded protein is CASRLMGSNTGELFF. The V gene is TRBV4-1, the J gene TRBJ2-2, with D uncertain. Trimming removed 8 bases at V and 0 bases at J, with 13 bases between. CDR1 is MGHRA and CDR2 is YSYEKL in the germline V gene. The CDR3 sequence is 15 residues long.